This T cell receptor (beta chain) stems from a study of beta chain features in type 1 diabetes. General observations from the study: These data did not resolve whether HLA type affects TCRB rearrangement.

Investigators reverse transcribed all isolated RNA, so they sequenced expressed TCRB transcripts. The repertoire was sequenced with immunoSEQ multiplex PCR; TCRdb's copy has only in-frame clones and lacks some. The data contain some 360,000 clones, roughly a fifth of them singletons. Concerning this clone itself: Its matching antigen is unknown.

Germline CDR1 is SGHDN and CDR2 is FVKESK. There are 13 residues in the CDR3. Trimming shortened V by 2 bases and J by 5 bases, and 6 bases separated the two germline ends. A heparinised blood draw that averaged approximately 110 mL was obtained once from each donor. CD45RO/CCR7/CD25/CD127/CD95/CD27 staining was used to isolate CD4+ naive, central memory, regulatory and stem cell-like memory cells by sorting. This clonotype was sampled from a woman aged 18-29 years in good health. V gene TRBV14 combines with J gene TRBJ2-2; a possible D gene is TRBD2 (6 bases). What was sequenced was naive CD4+ T cells from blood. Written as DNA, the CDR3 is TGTGCCAGCAGCCAACGGGGGACCGGGGAGCTGTTTTTT. Its translation: CASSQRGTGELFF.